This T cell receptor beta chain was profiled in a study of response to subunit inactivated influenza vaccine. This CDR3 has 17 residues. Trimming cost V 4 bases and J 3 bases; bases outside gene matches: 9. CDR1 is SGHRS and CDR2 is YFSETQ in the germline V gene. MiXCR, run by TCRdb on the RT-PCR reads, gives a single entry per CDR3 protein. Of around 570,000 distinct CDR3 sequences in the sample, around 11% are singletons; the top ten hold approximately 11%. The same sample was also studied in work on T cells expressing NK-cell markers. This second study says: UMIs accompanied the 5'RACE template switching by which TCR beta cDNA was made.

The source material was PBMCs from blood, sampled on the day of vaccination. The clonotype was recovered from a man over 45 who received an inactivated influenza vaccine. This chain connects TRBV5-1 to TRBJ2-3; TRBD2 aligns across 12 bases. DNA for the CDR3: TGCGCCAGCAGCAGGGACCTAGCGGGAGGGCCTACAGATACGCAGTATTTT. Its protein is CASSRDLAGGPTDTQYF.